This is a list of T cell receptor beta chains from one sample in a study of tumor-infiltrating lymphocytes in primary liver carcinoma. MiXCR was run by TCRdb on the multiplex PCR reads, yielding one entry per CDR3 protein. This table holds fewer than 50,000 distinct CDR3 sequences, 75% found once. The sample taken for sequencing was tumor-adjacent normal liver tissue. Every receptor here comes from a woman under 40 with primary liver carcinoma and hepatitis B virus infection. Both conserved end residues are part of each CDR3. Fields, in order: clone size, V gene, D gene, J gene, CDR3 DNA, CDR3 protein. The D gene is left open where the match is weak. Size is omitted from some rows. Given values are once, few, many or a class for expanded clones.

clone size: few
V gene: TRBV5-6
D gene: -
J gene: TRBJ2-2
CDR3 DNA: TGTGCCAGCAGCATGGCACCCAGACTCACCGGGGGGCTGTTTTTT
CDR3 protein: CASSMAPRLTGGLFF

clone size: many
V gene: TRBV6-1
D gene: -
J gene: TRBJ1-2
CDR3 DNA: TGTGCCAGTGCCCCTAGGGCAGATAACTATGGCTACACCTTC
CDR3 protein: CASAPRADNYGYTF

clone size: -
V gene: TRBV11-2
D gene: TRBD2
J gene: TRBJ2-1
CDR3 DNA: TGTGCCAGCAGCTTTGGCGAAGGGTTAGCGGGAGGGAGTGAGAAGTTCTTC
CDR3 protein: CASSFGEGLAGGSEKFF

clone size: -
V gene: TRBV11-2
D gene: -
J gene: TRBJ2-3
CDR3 DNA: TGTGCCATCAGTTGCTGGGGGGGCCTAAGCACAGATACGCAGTATTTT
CDR3 protein: CAISCWGGLSTDTQYF

clone size: -
V gene: TRBV29-1
D gene: -
J gene: TRBJ2-7
CDR3 DNA: TGCGGCGTTGTACAGGAGTCTCTCCGCCACGAGCAGTACTTC
CDR3 protein: CGVVQESLRHEQYF

clone size: -
V gene: TRBV4-1
D gene: -
J gene: TRBJ2-1
CDR3 DNA: TGCGCCAGCAGCCAAGGGTCGACTGGCGCCTGCTTCAATGAGCAGTTCTTC
CDR3 protein: CASSQGSTGACFNEQFF

clone size: -
V gene: TRBV12-3/TRBV12-4
D gene: -
J gene: TRBJ1-1
CDR3 DNA: TGTGCCGGCAGTTTGGGTGGGGGTGGCACTGAAGCTTTATTT
CDR3 protein: CAGSLGGGGTEALF

clone size: -
V gene: TRBV6-5
D gene: -
J gene: TRBJ2-2
CDR3 DNA: TGTGCCAGCAGTCTAATGGGACTGAACAACGGGGAGCTGTTTTTT
CDR3 protein: CASSLMGLNNGELFF

clone size: -
V gene: TRBV10-3
D gene: -
J gene: TRBJ2-1
CDR3 DNA: TGTGCCATCAGTGACTCGGGGGCGACCTACGATGAGCAGCTCTTC
CDR3 protein: CAISDSGATYDEQLF

clone size: -
V gene: TRBV6-5
D gene: -
J gene: TRBJ1-2
CDR3 DNA: TGTGCCAGCAGTAGAGGACAGTCGGTCAACTATGACTACACCTTC
CDR3 protein: CASSRGQSVNYDYTF

clone size: few
V gene: TRBV2
D gene: -
J gene: TRBJ2-4
CDR3 DNA: TGTGCCGGAAGGGACGAGGACAGCTTAATCTCTTTAGCCAAAAACATTCAGTACTTC
CDR3 protein: CAGRDEDSLISLAKNIQYF

clone size: few
V gene: TRBV4-3
D gene: -
J gene: TRBJ2-1
CDR3 DNA: TGCGCCAGCCACACAGAGTTGGTCAATGAGCAGTTCTTC
CDR3 protein: CASHTELVNEQFF

clone size: -
V gene: TRBV4-3
D gene: -
J gene: TRBJ2-1
CDR3 DNA: TGCGCCAGCAGCCAAGACAGGGGCCGCTACAATGAGCAATTCTTC
CDR3 protein: CASSQDRGRYNEQFF

clone size: once
V gene: TRBV5-1
D gene: -
J gene: TRBJ1-2
CDR3 DNA: TGCGCCAGCAGCTTGGAGACATATGCTTCGAGCAACACCTTC
CDR3 protein: CASSLETYASSNTF

clone size: -
V gene: TRBV4-3
D gene: -
J gene: TRBJ1-2
CDR3 DNA: TGCACCAGCAGCCAAGTCAGGTGGCGCGGCGACTATGGCTACACCTTC
CDR3 protein: CTSSQVRWRGDYGYTF

clone size: -
V gene: TRBV12-3/TRBV12-4
D gene: TRBD1
J gene: TRBJ1-1
CDR3 DNA: TGTGCCAGCAGCTCAGGACAGGGGCGAGACACTGAAGCTTTCTTT
CDR3 protein: CASSSGQGRDTEAFF

clone size: many
V gene: TRBV7-9
D gene: -
J gene: TRBJ1-5
CDR3 DNA: TGTGCCAGCAGCTTGACGATCGGGAGGGGTCAGCCCCAGCATTTT
CDR3 protein: CASSLTIGRGQPQHF

clone size: -
V gene: TRBV13
D gene: -
J gene: TRBJ2-2
CDR3 DNA: TGTGCCAACAGCCGGACGCGCGGTATGTCGAACACCGGGGAGCTGTTTTTT
CDR3 protein: CANSRTRGMSNTGELFF

clone size: -
V gene: TRBV29-1
D gene: -
J gene: TRBJ2-1
CDR3 DNA: TGTAGCGTTGAAACTAGCAACCACGATGAGCAGTTCTTC
CDR3 protein: CSVETSNHDEQFF

clone size: -
V gene: TRBV11-2
D gene: -
J gene: TRBJ2-3
CDR3 DNA: TGTACCAGTAGCCCCCTTGGGGGAGGCACAGATACGCAGTATTTT
CDR3 protein: CTSSPLGGGTDTQYF

clone size: -
V gene: TRBV6-5
D gene: -
J gene: TRBJ2-2
CDR3 DNA: TGTACCAGCAGTAAACATACAGGGACGGCGGCGACGGTGAGGGAGCTGTTTTTT
CDR3 protein: CTSSKHTGTAATVRELFF

clone size: -
V gene: TRBV7-2
D gene: TRBD1
J gene: TRBJ1-6
CDR3 DNA: TGTGCCAGCAACCCGGGACAGGGGGCGAGAACCCTCCACTTT
CDR3 protein: CASNPGQGARTLHF